The following is a T cell receptor (beta chain) sequence with its context. This clone appeared a single time. There is no known antigen for this receptor. No base quality information exists; no much larger clone differs at one position. At one collaborating source in Seattle, patients were enrolled during active infection and were followed longitudinally through the course of disease. The collaborating institutions used their own protocols to collect whole blood in K2EDTA tubes. For TCRbeta analysis, collaborators shipped samples in one of three forms: frozen whole blood, isolated PBMCs, or DNA extracted from either of those sample types. This specimen comes from a study of blood T cell repertoires in COVID-19 (dated by TCRdb to the early 2020s). Context from the whole study: Collaborator samples came from the United States, Italy and Spain and covered acute and convalescent phases of COVID-19. Where available, HLA class I and class II types were obtained from metadata supplied by the sample provider rather than from assay-based typing. Samples were obtained from the ongoing ImmuneRACE study (first 160 participants) and from about 1,300 subjects provided by 6 global collaborators. A de-identified subject ID, COVID-19 status, age in years and sex were almost always included in the sample metadata. Deeply sampled blood TCRbeta repertoires from subjects exposed to, actively infected with, or recovered from COVID-19 were included in the dataset. The repertoires were made available in a free public database intended to serve as a resource for research on the immune response to SARS-CoV-2. The material from the prospective study consisted of cDNA or gDNA derived from T cells, B-cell-depleted T cells, or PBMCs. Summary of the overall study and its limitations: The quantity of clinical and demographic metadata differed by source and by participant and was supplied without curation.

TCRbeta CDR3 regions were amplified from genomic DNA using the immunoSEQ Assay, a bias-controlled multiplex PCR. In the authors' own workflow: The number of nucleated cells in each sample was estimated from the amplification of reference gene primers within the assay. To quantify the absolute abundance of each unique TCRbeta CDR3 rearrangement, sequence reads were collapsed and filtered. Productive Simpson clonality was computed per sample as the square root of Simpson's diversity index over productive rearrangements. TCRdb took this table from immuneACCESS and kept in-frame rearrangements with V and J called. Such tables lack part of the clones; where checked against another copy, unresolved V genes explain under half of the gap, and the rest is unexplained. The DNA gave D and trimming, while V, J and clone size come from that table. Recorded for this sample are about 230,000 clones; 83% of them occurred a single time. The ten largest clones represent around 1.3% of the sample.

V ends up 2 bases short and J 2 bases short, with an unmatched junction base count of 6. The CDR3 runs 15 residues from the cysteine to the phenylalanine. The CDR3 DNA has 45 bases and is translated from base 1. Taken from the germline V gene, the CDR1 and CDR2 loops are SGHRS and YFSETQ. Material for sequencing was peripheral blood. The TCR comes from a woman in her twenties or thirties with COVID-19, enrolled during active disease. Recombination linked TRBV5-1 to TRBJ1-1, and 7 junctional nucleotides match TRBD1. The encoded CDR3 is CASSFGQVENTEAFF. The nucleotide sequence is given as TGCGCCAGCAGCTTCGGACAGGTGGAAAACACTGAAGCTTTCTTT.